This T cell receptor (beta chain) was retrieved from a study of T cell repertoires in cytomegalovirus infection. Study in general: Carrying CMV and the relevant HLA type showed in public TCR beta signatures.

TCRdb recomputed calls from the reads with MiXCR, one row per CDR3 protein. Of some 900,000 distinct CDR3 sequences listed, approximately 32% are singletons. Germline V lookup: CDR1 MNHNS, CDR2 SASEGT. This CDR3 spans 16 amino acids. J gave up 1 base and V 6 bases, and 7 bases lay outside the gene matches. This clonotype was seen a handful of times. Its matching antigen is unknown. The TCR originated in a human donor in good health (CMV status not recorded). Some clones in this sample may be carry-over from other donors' samples. The V gene is TRBV6-1, the J gene TRBJ1-5, with 9 bases fitting TRBD1. Sequenced material: cultured CD8+ T cells from PBMCs, taken from culture after CMV antigen stimulation. CDR3 loop: CASRTGTGRSNQPQHF. The CDR3 DNA reads TGTGCCAGCAGGACCGGGACAGGGCGAAGCAATCAGCCCCAGCATTTT.